This T cell receptor beta chain was profiled in a study of control samples from healthy donors and cancer patients. Here immunoSEQ multiplex PCR was the method, and the copy in TCRdb shows in-frame clones only, minus some. Here the sample spans more than 100,000 clones, 80% to 95% being singletons. Trimming stripped 1 base from V and 3 bases from J, with 3 bases between. The CDR3 runs to 11 residues. Germline-derived CDR1 and CDR2 are DFQATT and SNEGSKA (reference sequence). The sequenced sample was blood. This rearrangement joins TRBV20-1 to TRBJ1-2, with D unresolved. The sequence came from a man between 18 and 35 years old in good health. The CDR3 region is CSARGDYGYTF. DNA for the CDR3: TGCAGTGCTAGAGGGGACTATGGCTACACCTTC.